This record covers a single T cell receptor (beta chain). Its specificity is not known. V gave up 0 bases and J gave up 2 bases, with 14 bases separating them. CDR3 length: 16 residues. The entry originates in a study of identical twins. Study outcomes and limitations: Sequences that were beta out-of-frame showed weaker excess twin sharing. The more abundant beta clonotypes in cord blood had fewer insertions, and memory repertoires did not show this.

It was template switching that added a universal primer site, and there were unique molecular identifiers on the cDNA. Each CDR3 protein gets one entry after TCRdb re-called the 5' RACE reads with MiXCR. Counted here are around 220,000 distinct CDR3 sequences, roughly a tenth occurring once; the ten biggest clones make up more than 8%. The sequenced sample was memory T cells sorted from blood. The receptor's source is a man aged 50 to 59 in good health. This sequence joins TRBV12-3 or TRBV12-4 and TRBJ2-7; D is uncertain. This CDR3 reads CASSLAADTEAYEQYF. CDR3 in DNA: TGTGCCAGCAGTTTAGCGGCGGATACGGAAGCCTACGAGCAGTACTTC.